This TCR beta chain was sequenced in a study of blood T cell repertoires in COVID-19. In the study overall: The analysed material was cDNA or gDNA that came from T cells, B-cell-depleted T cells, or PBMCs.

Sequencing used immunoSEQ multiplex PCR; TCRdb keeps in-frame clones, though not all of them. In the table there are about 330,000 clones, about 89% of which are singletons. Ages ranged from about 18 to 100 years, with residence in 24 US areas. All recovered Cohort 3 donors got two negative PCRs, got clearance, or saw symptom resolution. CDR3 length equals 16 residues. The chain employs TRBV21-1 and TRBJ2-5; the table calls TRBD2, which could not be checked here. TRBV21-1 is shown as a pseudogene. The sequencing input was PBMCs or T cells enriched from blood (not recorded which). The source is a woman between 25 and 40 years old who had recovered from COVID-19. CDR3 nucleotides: TGTGCCAGCAGCAAAGGGCCCCCGGGAAGCGGGGAGACCCAGTACTTC. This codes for CASSKGPPGSGETQYF.